A single sample is the source of the 25 T cell receptor beta chains below, sequenced in a study of blood T cells in healthy people across ages. The second PCR ran roughly 6 to 12 cycles with a sample-barcoded 5' primer and J-beta primers. TCRdb re-called the 5' RACE reads with MiXCR, one entry per CDR3 protein. Of about 290,000 distinct CDR3 sequences detected, roughly 26% appear once; the ten largest clones hold approximately 28%. Sequencing input: blood. These receptors all come from a woman in her 70s in good health.

This clonotype was found a few times. The V and J genes are TRBV20-1 and TRBJ2-3; no clear D gene. This CDR3 has 13 amino acids. The V end was cut by 3 bases, the J end by 6 bases, with 13 bases between. CDR1 and CDR2 from the germline V gene are DFQATT and SNEGSKA (reference sequence). The CDR3 loop is CSASKDVSDTQYF. CDR3 DNA: TGCAGTGCTAGTAAGGACGTGTCGGATACGCAGTATTTT.

DNA of the CDR3: TGTGCCAGCAGCCAATCCTGGAGCTCCTACGAGCAGTACTTC. Translated: CASSQSWSSYEQYF. V is TRBV3-1 and J is TRBJ2-7; D is uncertain. V lost 2 bases and J 0 bases, leaving 8 bases between the germline ends. This CDR3 has 14 residues. Per germline, CDR1 LGHDT and CDR2 YNNKEL (reference sequence).

This clonotype was seen just once. V and J are TRBV5-1 and TRBJ2-5, with 11 bases fitting TRBD2. The CDR3 is 15 residues long. J lost 0 bases, V lost 4 bases, and 2 bases had no gene match. The germline V gene encodes CDR1 SGHRS and CDR2 YFSETQ. CDR3 in DNA: TGCGCCAGCAGCGTAGCGGGAGGGGACCAAGAGACCCAGTACTTC. Its translation is CASSVAGGDQETQYF.

This chain connects TRBV12-3 or TRBV12-4 to TRBJ2-3; maybe TRBD1 (5 bases). This CDR3 has 17 residues. V was pared by 0 bases and J by 4 bases, with 17 bases between. CDR3 loop: CASSLADGRVGADTQYF. The DNA of the CDR3 is TGTGCCAGCAGTTTAGCTGATGGCAGAGTAGGGGCAGATACGCAGTATTTT.

This clonotype was observed a handful of times. The chain uses TRBV7-2 and TRBJ2-1; TRBD2 aligns across 8 bases. This CDR3 has 14 amino acids. The germline gives CDR1 SGHTA, CDR2 FQGNSA. J lost 3 bases, V lost 8 bases, and 6 bases had no gene match. The CDR3 nucleotides read TGTGCCAGCCACGGGGGGGGTCTCTACAATGAGCAGTTCTTC. Amino acids: CASHGGGLYNEQFF.

This clonotype has a count of ten or more. The chain employs TRBV7-6 and TRBJ1-1, with D possibly TRBD1 on 6 matching bases. Germline assignment: CDR1 SGHVS and CDR2 FNYEAQ. V lost 5 bases to trimming and J lost 2 bases, with 12 bases between them. This CDR3 contains 14 residues. The CDR3 DNA follows: TGTGCCAGCAGCCCGGACAGTCACAACACTGAAGCTTTCTTT. Translation gives CASSPDSHNTEAFF.

This clonotype was recorded at least ten times. The chain recombines TRBV5-6 with TRBJ1-2, with unresolved D. The CDR3 is 12 residues long. Germline lookup yields CDR1 SGHDT and CDR2 YYEEEE. The V end lost 0 bases, the J end lost 4 bases, and 4 bases lay between the germline ends. CDR3 region: CASSLETYGYTF. The DNA of the CDR3 is TGTGCCAGCAGCTTGGAGACCTATGGCTACACCTTC. Looking up the rest from reference TRBV5-6 and TRBJ1-2 gives the full variable domain: DAGVTQSPTHLIKTRGQQVTLRCSPKSGHDTVSWYQQALGQGPQFIFQYYEEEERQRGNFPDRFSGHQFPNYSSELNVNALLLGDSALYLCASSLETYGYTFGSGTRLTVV.

In its sample, this clonotype was seen many times. V gene TRBV29-1 combines with J gene TRBJ2-1; TRBD2 is a possible D gene (5 bases). The CDR3 contains 13 residues. V gave up 5 bases and J gave up 1 base, with 9 bases separating them. Looked up from germline, CDR1 is SQVTM and CDR2 is ANQGSEA. This CDR3 reads CSVRGPSYNEQFF. CDR3 coding DNA: TGCAGCGTTCGCGGGCCATCCTACAATGAGCAGTTCTTC.

The CDR3 protein is CASKGGTDTQYF. The CDR3 nucleotides are TGTGCCAGCAAGGGGGGCACAGATACGCAGTATTTT. V gene TRBV11-1 combines with J gene TRBJ2-3; D is possibly TRBD1 (6 bases). V lost 7 bases and J lost 1, with 6 bases in between. From germline, CDR1 is SGHAT and CDR2 FQDESV (reference sequence). The CDR3 runs to 12 residues.

This clonotype occurred many times. The J gene is TRBJ2-2, the V gene TRBV5-1, with a tentative D call TRBD1 (5 bases). This CDR3 is 16 amino acids long. Trimming removed 0 bases from V and 4 bases from J, with 13 bases in between. Germline loops: CDR1 SGHRS, CDR2 YFSETQ. The CDR3 sequence: CASSLVGRGSTGELFF. CDR3 nucleotide sequence: TGCGCCAGCAGCTTGGTTGGAAGGGGTAGCACCGGGGAGCTGTTTTTT.

This clonotype was seen ten or more times. At one boundary the junction diverges from the germline segment, which might be a read error. This rearrangement joins TRBV7-7 to TRBJ2-5; D unresolved. The germline V gene encodes CDR1 SSHAT and CDR2 FNYEAQ (reference sequence). CDR3 length: 14 amino acids. The CDR3 DNA is TGTGCTAGCAGCTTGACCTCCATCCAAGAGACCCAGTACTTC. Translated: CASSLTSIQETQYF.

The chain joins TRBV2 to TRBJ2-1, with D unresolved. The CDR3 is 12 amino acids. V was trimmed by 6 bases and J by 6 bases, leaving 9 bases between them. Germline V gene sequence: CDR1 SNHLY, CDR2 FYNNEI. The CDR3 coding sequence is TGTGCCAGCAGCGATAATAGCAATGAGCAGTTCTTC. Its translation is CASSDNSNEQFF. Using reference TRBV2 and TRBJ2-1 for the parts outside the CDR3, the full variable domain is EPEVTQTPSHQVTQMGQEVILRCVPISNHLYFYWYRQILGQKVEFLVSFYNNEISEKSEIFDDQFSVERPDGSNFTLKIRSTKLEDSAMYFCASSDNSNEQFFGPGTRLTVL.

A few counts support this clonotype. The CDR3 region is CASSQNVGSSYEQYF. Here the CDR3 DNA reads TGCGCCAGCAGCCAAAACGTCGGGAGCTCCTACGAGCAGTACTTC. V and J are TRBV4-1 and TRBJ2-7; perhaps TRBD2 as D (6 bases). The CDR3 extends over 15 amino acids. Germline CDR1 is MGHRA and CDR2 is YSYEKL. V lost 2 bases, J lost 0 bases, and 11 bases lay in between.

This clonotype was seen at least ten times. The DNA of the CDR3 is TGTGCCAGCAGAACTAGCGGTTATTACAATGAGCAGTTCTTC. Its protein product is CASRTSGYYNEQFF. The chain employs TRBV6-6 and TRBJ2-1, with TRBD2 matching 8 bases. The length of the CDR3 is 14 residues. The V gene end was trimmed by 6 bases and the J gene end by 4 bases; junction bases not matched to a gene: 5. CDR1 MNHNY and CDR2 SVGAGI come from the germline V gene (reference sequence).

Worth noting for this clonotype: This may be a read error, as it is one base from a much larger clone. The DNA is omitted, as the CDR3 cannot be located on it reliably, and the CDR3 follows TCRdb's listing. The chain uses TRBV28 and TRBJ2-3; TRBD2 is the table's D call, not checked against the DNA. Looked up from germline, CDR1 is MDHEN and CDR2 is SYDVKM. The CDR3 is 18 amino acids long, termini counted. CDR3 in amino acids: CASSHPWASGINTDTPYF.

This clonotype appeared a few times. The CDR3: CASSEWVGQGELEQYF. The CDR3 coding sequence is TGTGCCAGCAGTGAATGGGTAGGGCAGGGAGAACTCGAGCAGTACTTC. V usage is TRBV25-1 and J usage is TRBJ2-7; D possibly matches TRBD1 or TRBD2 (5 bases each). Germline V gives CDR1 MGHDK, CDR2 SYGVNS. The CDR3 loop spans 16 amino acids. Trimming pared 1 base from V and 6 bases from J, leaving 19 bases between.

The rearrangement uses TRBV12-3 or TRBV12-4 and TRBJ2-5; D is ambiguous. This CDR3 contains 11 residues. V dropped 6 bases and J dropped 7 bases, with 9 bases sitting between them. Written as DNA, the CDR3 is TGTGCCAGCAGCCGGGTAGGGACCCAGTACTTC. It encodes CASSRVGTQYF.

The chain recombines TRBV12-3 or TRBV12-4 with TRBJ2-2; 10 bases agree with TRBD1. The CDR3 consists of 15 residues. Germline trimming cut 4 bases from V and 2 bases from J; bases unmatched to any gene: 1. In DNA, the CDR3 is TGTGCCAGCAGTTGGGACAGGGGTAACACCGGGGAGCTGTTTTTT. Its translation: CASSWDRGNTGELFF.

In its sample, this clonotype was seen a few times. The chain employs TRBV7-6 and TRBJ2-1, with D perhaps TRBD2 (6 bases). Germline V lookup: CDR1 SGHVS, CDR2 FNYEAQ. The CDR3 is made up of 14 amino acids. Trimming shortened V by 3 bases and J by 4 bases, and 10 bases separated the two germline ends. CDR3 amino acids: CASSFAGSYNEQFF. As DNA, the CDR3 is TGTGCCAGCAGCTTTGCGGGGTCGTACAATGAGCAGTTCTTC.

This clonotype was counted a few times. The CDR3: CASSLPGVTYGYTF. In DNA, the CDR3 is TGTGCCAGCAGCCTGCCCGGAGTAACCTATGGCTACACCTTC. This chain links TRBV14 with TRBJ1-2; no clear D. This CDR3 region has 14 residues. Trimming left V 4 bases short and J 4 bases short, with 13 bases between. Germline CDR1 is SGHDN and CDR2 is FVKESK.

The chain employs TRBV7-3 and TRBJ2-1; 12 bases map to TRBD2. There are 16 residues in the CDR3. CDR1 is SGHTA, CDR2 FQGTGA, per germline. V lost 5 bases, J lost 3 bases, and 5 bases stayed unmatched. DNA for the CDR3: TGTGCCAGCAGCGGGACTAGCGGGTTAGGCTACAATGAGCAGTTCTTC. Its translation: CASSGTSGLGYNEQFF. The complete variable domain, with remaining parts taken from reference TRBV7-3 and TRBJ2-1, reads GAGVSQTPSNKVTEKGKYVELRCDPISGHTALYWYRQSLGQGPEFLIYFQGTGAADDSGLPNDRFFAVRPEGSVSTLKIQRTERGDSAVYLCASSGTSGLGYNEQFFGPGTRLTVL.

This clonotype occurred a few times. The rearrangement joins TRBV2 to TRBJ2-1; 7 bases match TRBD2. Germline V gives CDR1 SNHLY, CDR2 FYNNEI. After removal of 6 bases from V and 9 bases from J, the junction contained 11 bases not matched to a gene. The CDR3 is 14 residues long. The CDR3 DNA reads as TGTGCCAGCAGCCCTCGGCGGGAGAACGTTGAGCAGTTCTTC. Its translation is CASSPRRENVEQFF.

The chain combines TRBV20-1 with TRBJ2-5; D not resolved. TRBJ2-7 matches the DNA end more closely, so the J call is doubtful. Germline V gene lookup returns CDR1 DFQATT and CDR2 SNEGSKA (reference sequence). The CDR3 is 16 residues long. The CDR3 bases are TGCAGTGCTAGAGATCCCCTCGTCAGTAAGGCCTACGAGCAGTACTTC. Its protein product is CSARDPLVSKAYEQYF.

This clonotype was found a few times. This rearrangement joins TRBV4-3 to TRBJ1-2; D gene ambiguous. The CDR3 is made up of 14 amino acids. Trimming removed 1 base at V and 4 bases at J, with 10 bases between. Germline assignment: CDR1 LGHNA and CDR2 YSLEER. CDR3 nucleotide sequence: TGCGCCAGCAGCCAAGCGTTACATTCCTATGGCTACACCTTC. Translated, it gives CASSQALHSYGYTF.

This clonotype is a singleton in its sample. This chain links TRBV7-9 with TRBJ1-4; 7 positions agree with TRBD1. V lost 7 bases to trimming and J lost 8 bases; unmatched junction nucleotides: 7. Germline CDR1 reads SEHNR; CDR2 reads FQNEAQ (reference sequence). This CDR3 has 13 residues. CDR3 nucleotides: TGTGCCAGCATGCAACAGGGGCTCGAAAAACTGTTTTTT. Amino acid sequence: CASMQQGLEKLFF.